This TCR beta chain was captured by sequencing in a study of cytomegalovirus exposure and HLA in healthy donors. Looking at the study overall: Early released data had 80 million or so unique TCRs, all coming from HLA-typed donors. Study conclusions and caveats: A prior analysis recorded that most TCR beta V segments were productive about 87% or about 30% of the time. As a later analysis revealed, most CMV-associated TCR beta chains appeared HLA-restricted.

The trim removed 5 bases at V and 2 bases at J, leaving 8 bases unmatched. The germline gives CDR1 SGHAT, CDR2 FQNNGV. The CDR3 consists of 16 residues. 13 Jbeta primers and 60 Vbeta primers were used for the PCR. Assay used: immunoSEQ multiplex PCR; TCRdb lists only in-frame clones, some missing. The sample gives 80,000 to 100,000 clones, approximately 69% of which show up once; 1.2% is in the top ten. As concerns this clone: Antigen unknown.

The sequenced sample consisted of PBMCs. The sequence was collected from a female donor in good health and CMV-seronegative. The chain joins TRBV11-2 to TRBJ2-5, with 10 bases fitting TRBD2. DNA for the CDR3: TGTGCCAGCAGCCCACATCCGGGACTAGCGCAAGAGACCCAGTACTTC. This encodes CASSPHPGLAQETQYF.